This record looks at one T cell receptor beta chain sequence and its context. The antigen is undetermined. Unmatched junction bases numbered 8, after V lost 1 base and J lost 0 bases. Looked up from germline, CDR1 is SGHTA and CDR2 is FQGNSA. This CDR3 contains 18 residues. Amplification started from genomic DNA. Amplification of the beta chain CDR3 used 30 forward and 13 reverse multiplex primers. TCRdb passed the multiplex PCR reads through MiXCR, listing each CDR3 protein once. The repertoire holds 250,000 or so distinct CDR3 sequences, with approximately 45% as singletons. Each participant gave 8 to 10 milliliters of peripheral blood. This entry belongs to a study of type 1 and type 2 diabetes patients. Study conclusions and caveats: A median of one highly-expanded CD4+ clone, covering approximately 4.1% of reads, occurred in type 2 diabetes.

The sample comprised peripheral blood mononuclear cells (PBMCs). The chain employs TRBV7-2 and TRBJ2-7, with TRBD1 matching over 11 bases. This receptor was identified in a man aged 18-30 years with type 2 diabetes. CDR3: CASSLGTGGGPISYEQYF. For the CDR3, the DNA is TGTGCCAGCAGCTTAGGGACAGGGGGCGGACCAATCTCCTACGAGCAGTACTTC. The full variable domain, its missing parts supplied by reference TRBV7-2 and TRBJ2-7, is GAGVSQSPSNKVTEKGKDVELRCDPISGHTALYWYRQSLGQGLEFLIYFQGNSAPDKSGLPSDRFSAERTGGSVSTLTIQRTQQEDSAVYLCASSLGTGGGPISYEQYFGPGTRLTVT.